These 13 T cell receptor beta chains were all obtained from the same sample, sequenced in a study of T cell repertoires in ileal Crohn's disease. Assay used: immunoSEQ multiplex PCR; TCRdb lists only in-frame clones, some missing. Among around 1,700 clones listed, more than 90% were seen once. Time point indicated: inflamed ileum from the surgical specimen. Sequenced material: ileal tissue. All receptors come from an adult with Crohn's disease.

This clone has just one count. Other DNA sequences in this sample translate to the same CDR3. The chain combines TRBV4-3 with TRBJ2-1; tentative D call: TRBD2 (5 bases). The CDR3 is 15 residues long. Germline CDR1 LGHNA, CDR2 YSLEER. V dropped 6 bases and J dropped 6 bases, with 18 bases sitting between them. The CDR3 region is CASRLGPAGVNEQFF. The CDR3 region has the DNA TGCGCCAGCAGGCTCGGGCCGGCGGGCGTCAATGAGCAGTTCTTC.

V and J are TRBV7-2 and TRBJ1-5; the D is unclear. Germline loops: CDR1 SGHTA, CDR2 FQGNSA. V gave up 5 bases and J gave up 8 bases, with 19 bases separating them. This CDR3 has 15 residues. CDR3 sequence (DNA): TGTGCCAGCAGCCCAAATTTTGGGATGGTGGAGCCCCAGCATTTT. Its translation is CASSPNFGMVEPQHF.

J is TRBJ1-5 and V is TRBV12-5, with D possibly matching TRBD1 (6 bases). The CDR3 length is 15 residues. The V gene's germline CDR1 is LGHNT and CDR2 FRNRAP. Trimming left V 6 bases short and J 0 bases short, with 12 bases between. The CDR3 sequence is CASGQGQTSNQPQHF. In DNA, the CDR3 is TGTGCTAGTGGCCAAGGACAGACTAGCAATCAGCCCCAGCATTTT.

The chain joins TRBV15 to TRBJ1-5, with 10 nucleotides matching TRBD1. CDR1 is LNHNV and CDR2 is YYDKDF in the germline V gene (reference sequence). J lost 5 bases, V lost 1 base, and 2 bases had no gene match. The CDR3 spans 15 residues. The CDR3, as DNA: TGTGCCACCAGCAGAGCGACAGGGGGCGATCAGCCCCAGCATTTT. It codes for CATSRATGGDQPQHF.

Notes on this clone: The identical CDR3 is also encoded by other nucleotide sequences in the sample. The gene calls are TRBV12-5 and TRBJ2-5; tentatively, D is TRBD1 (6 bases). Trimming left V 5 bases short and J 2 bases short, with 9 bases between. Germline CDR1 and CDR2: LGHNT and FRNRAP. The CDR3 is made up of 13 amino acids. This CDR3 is CASGQGQQETQYF. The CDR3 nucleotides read TGTGCTAGTGGTCAAGGACAGCAAGAGACCCAGTACTTC.

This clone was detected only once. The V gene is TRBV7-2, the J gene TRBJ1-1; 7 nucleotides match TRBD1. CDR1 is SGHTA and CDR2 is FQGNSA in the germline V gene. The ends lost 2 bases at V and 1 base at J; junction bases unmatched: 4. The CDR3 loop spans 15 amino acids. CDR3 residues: CASSLLQGQNTEAFF. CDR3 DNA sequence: TGTGCCAGCAGCTTACTACAGGGGCAGAACACTGAAGCTTTCTTT. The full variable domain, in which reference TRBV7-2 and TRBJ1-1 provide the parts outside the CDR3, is GAGVSQSPSNKVTEKGKDVELRCDPISGHTALYWYRQSLGQGLEFLIYFQGNSAPDKSGLPSDRFSAERTGGSVSTLTIQRTQQEDSAVYLCASSLLQGQNTEAFFGQGTRLTVV.

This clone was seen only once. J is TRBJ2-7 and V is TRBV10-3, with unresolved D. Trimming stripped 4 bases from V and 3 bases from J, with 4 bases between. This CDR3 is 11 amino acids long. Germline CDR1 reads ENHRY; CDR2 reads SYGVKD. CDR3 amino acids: CAISGIYEQYF. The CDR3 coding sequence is TGTGCCATCAGTGGGATCTACGAGCAGTACTTC.

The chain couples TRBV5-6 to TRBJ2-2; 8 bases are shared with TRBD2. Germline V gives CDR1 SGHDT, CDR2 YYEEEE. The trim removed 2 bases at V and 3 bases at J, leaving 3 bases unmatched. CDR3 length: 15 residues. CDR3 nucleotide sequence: TGTGCCAGCAGCTTAACTAGCGGATACACCGGGGAGCTGTTTTTT. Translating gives CASSLTSGYTGELFF.

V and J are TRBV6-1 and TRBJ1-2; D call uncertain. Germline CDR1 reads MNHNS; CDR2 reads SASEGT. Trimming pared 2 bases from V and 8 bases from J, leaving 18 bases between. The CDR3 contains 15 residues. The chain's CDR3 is CASSESYPPRRGYTF. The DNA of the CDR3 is TGTGCCAGCAGTGAAAGTTATCCGCCTAGGAGGGGCTACACCTTC.

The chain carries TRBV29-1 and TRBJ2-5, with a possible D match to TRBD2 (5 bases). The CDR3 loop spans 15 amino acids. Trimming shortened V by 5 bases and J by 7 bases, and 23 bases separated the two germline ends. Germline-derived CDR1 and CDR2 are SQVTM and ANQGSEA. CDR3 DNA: TGCAGCGTTTTTCCGGGATCGGCGGGTAGGGTGACCCAGTACTTC. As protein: CSVFPGSAGRVTQYF. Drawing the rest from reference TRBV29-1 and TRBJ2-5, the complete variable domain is SAVISQKPSRDICQRGTSLTIQCQVDSQVTMMFWYRQQPGQSLTLIATANQGSEATYESGFVIDKFPISRPNLTFSTLTVSNMSPEDSSIYLCSVFPGSAGRVTQYFGPGTRLLVL.

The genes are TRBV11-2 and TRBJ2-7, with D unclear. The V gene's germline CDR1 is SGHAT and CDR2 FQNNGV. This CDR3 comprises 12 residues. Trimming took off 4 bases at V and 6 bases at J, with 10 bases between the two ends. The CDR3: CASSSIAGEQYF. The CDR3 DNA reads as TGTGCCAGCAGCTCGATTGCCGGCGAGCAGTACTTC.

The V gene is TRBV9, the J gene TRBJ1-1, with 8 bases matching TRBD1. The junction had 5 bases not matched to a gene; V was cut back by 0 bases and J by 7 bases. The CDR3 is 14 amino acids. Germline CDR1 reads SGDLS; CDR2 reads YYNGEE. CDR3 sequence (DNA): TGTGCCAGCAGCGTAGCCTACGGACAGGGTGAAGCTTTCTTT. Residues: CASSVAYGQGEAFF. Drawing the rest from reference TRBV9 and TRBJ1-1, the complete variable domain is DSGVTQTPKHLITATGQRVTLRCSPRSGDLSVYWYQQSLDQGLQFLIQYYNGEERAKGNILERFSAQQFPDLHSELNLSSLELGDSALYFCASSVAYGQGEAFFGQGTRLTVV.

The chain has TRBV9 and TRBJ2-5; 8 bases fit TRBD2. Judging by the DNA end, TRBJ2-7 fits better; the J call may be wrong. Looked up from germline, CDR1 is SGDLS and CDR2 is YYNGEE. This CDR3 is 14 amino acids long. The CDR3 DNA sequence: TGTGCCAGCAGCAGCAGCGGGAGTACCCTCGAGCAGTACTTC. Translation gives CASSSSGSTLEQYF.